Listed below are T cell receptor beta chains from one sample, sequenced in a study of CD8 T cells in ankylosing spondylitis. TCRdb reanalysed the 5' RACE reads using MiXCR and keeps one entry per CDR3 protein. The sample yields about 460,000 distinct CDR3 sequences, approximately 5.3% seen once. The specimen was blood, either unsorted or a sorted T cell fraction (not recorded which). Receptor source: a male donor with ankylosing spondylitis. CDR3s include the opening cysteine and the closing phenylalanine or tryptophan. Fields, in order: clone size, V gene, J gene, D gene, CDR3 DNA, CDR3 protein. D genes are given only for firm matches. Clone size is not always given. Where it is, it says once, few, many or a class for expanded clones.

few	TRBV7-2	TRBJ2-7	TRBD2	TGTGCCAGCAGCCCCTCTAGCGGGGGGGAGCAGTACTTC	CASSPSSGGEQYF
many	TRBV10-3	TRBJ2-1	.	TGTGCCATCAGTGAGTGGTCCTACAATGAGCAGTTCTTC	CAISEWSYNEQFF
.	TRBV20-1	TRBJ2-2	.	TGCAGTGCTAGAGACCCCTTAGACAGATACACCGGGGAGCTGTTTTTT	CSARDPLDRYTGELFF
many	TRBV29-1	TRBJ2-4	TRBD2	TGCAGCGCCCTACAGACTAGCGGGATAGCCAAAAACATTCAGTACTTC	CSALQTSGIAKNIQYF
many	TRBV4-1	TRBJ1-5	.	TGCGCCAGCAGCCAAGCCTGGAGCAATCAGCCCCAGCATTTT	CASSQAWSNQPQHF
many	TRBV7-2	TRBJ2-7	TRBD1	TGTGCCAGCAGCTGGGACAGGGGCTACGAGCAGTACTTC	CASSWDRGYEQYF
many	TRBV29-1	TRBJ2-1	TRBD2	TGCAGCGTAGGACTAGCGGGGGGGCGCAGCTACAATGAGCAGTTCTTC	CSVGLAGGRSYNEQFF
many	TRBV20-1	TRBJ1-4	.	TGCAGTGCTAGAGGACCCGACAGTACAACTAATGAAAAACTGTTTTTT	CSARGPDSTTNEKLFF
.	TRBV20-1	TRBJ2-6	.	TGCAGTGCTAGGGCTCCGGGCTGGCCCCCTCAATCTGGGGCCAACGTCCTGACTTTC	CSARAPGWPPQSGANVLTF
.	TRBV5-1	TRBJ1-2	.	TGCGCCAGCAGCTTGGGGGGACATAGCTATGGCTACACCTTC	CASSLGGHSYGYTF
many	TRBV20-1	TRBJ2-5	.	TGCAGTGCTAGCACTAGTTGGGAGACCCAGTACTTC	CSASTSWETQYF
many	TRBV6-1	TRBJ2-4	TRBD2	TGTGCCAGCAGTGAACTAGCGGGATGGGCCAAAAACATTCAGTACTTC	CASSELAGWAKNIQYF
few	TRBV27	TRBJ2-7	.	TGTGCCAGCAGTCCCTGGGGGGGGCGCATCCACGAGCAGTACTTC	CASSPWGGRIHEQYF
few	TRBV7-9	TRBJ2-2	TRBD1	TGTGCCAGCAGCGGACAGGGCGTACCCGGGGAGCTGTTTTTT	CASSGQGVPGELFF
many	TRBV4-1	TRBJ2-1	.	TGCGCCAGCAGCCAAGTCGCATCACATGAGCAGTTCTTC	CASSQVASHEQFF
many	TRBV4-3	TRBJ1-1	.	TGCGCCAGCAGCCCGCATCTTAAGTTCCAGAACACTGAAGCTTTCTTT	CASSPHLKFQNTEAFF
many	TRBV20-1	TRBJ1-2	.	TGCAGTGCTAGAGATATTAGGCGGCCAGGAGACTATGGCTACACCTTC	CSARDIRRPGDYGYTF